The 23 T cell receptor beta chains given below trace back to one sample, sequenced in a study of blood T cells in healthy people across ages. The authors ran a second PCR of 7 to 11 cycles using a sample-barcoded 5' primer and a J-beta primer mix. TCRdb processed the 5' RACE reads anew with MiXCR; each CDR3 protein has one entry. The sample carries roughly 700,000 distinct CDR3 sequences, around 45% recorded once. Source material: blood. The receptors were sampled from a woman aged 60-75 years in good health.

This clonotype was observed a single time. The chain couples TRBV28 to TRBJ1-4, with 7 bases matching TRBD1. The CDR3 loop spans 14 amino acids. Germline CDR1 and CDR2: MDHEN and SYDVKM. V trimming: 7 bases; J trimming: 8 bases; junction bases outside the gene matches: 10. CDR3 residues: CASNPGQDSEKLFF. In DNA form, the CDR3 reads TGTGCCAGCAATCCCGGACAGGATTCGGAAAAACTGTTTTTT.

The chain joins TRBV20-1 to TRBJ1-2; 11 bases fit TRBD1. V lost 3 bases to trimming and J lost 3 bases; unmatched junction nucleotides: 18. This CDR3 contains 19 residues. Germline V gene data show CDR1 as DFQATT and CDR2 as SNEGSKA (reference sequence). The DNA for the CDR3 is TGCAGTGCTAGGGGCCTTCTCCGGGACAGGGGGGGAATGGACTATGGCTACACCTTC. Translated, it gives CSARGLLRDRGGMDYGYTF.

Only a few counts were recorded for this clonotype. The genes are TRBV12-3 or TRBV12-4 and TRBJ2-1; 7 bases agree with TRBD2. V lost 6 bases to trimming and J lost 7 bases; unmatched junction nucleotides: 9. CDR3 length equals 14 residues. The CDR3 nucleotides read TGTGCCAGCAGCCGGGAGGTTGAGATGAATGAGCAGTTCTTC. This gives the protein CASSREVEMNEQFF.

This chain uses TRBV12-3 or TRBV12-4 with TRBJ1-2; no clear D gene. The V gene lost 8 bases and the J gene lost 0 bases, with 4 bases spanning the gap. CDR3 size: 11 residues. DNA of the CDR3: TGTGCCAGCTTAGCTAACTATGGCTACACCTTC. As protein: CASLANYGYTF.

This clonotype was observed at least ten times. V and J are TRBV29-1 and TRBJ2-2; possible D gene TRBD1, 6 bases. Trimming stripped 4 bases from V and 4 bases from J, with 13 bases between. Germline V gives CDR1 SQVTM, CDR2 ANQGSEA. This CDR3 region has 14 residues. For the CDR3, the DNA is TGCAGCGTTGGTCGGGACACCAGCACCGGGGAGCTGTTTTTT. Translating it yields CSVGRDTSTGELFF.

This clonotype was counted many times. The CDR3 DNA sequence: TGCAGCGTTCGTCGTTTGGGATTCCAAGAGACCCAGTACTTC. Translation: CSVRRLGFQETQYF. The rearrangement uses TRBV29-1 and TRBJ2-5, with D uncertain. Germline values: CDR1 SQVTM, CDR2 ANQGSEA. The CDR3 has 14 residues. V dropped 5 bases and J dropped 1 base, with 14 bases sitting between them.

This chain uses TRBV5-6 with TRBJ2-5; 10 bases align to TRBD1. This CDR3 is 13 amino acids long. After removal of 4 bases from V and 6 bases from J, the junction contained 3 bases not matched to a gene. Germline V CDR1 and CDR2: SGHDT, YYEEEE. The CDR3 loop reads CASSADRGKTQYF. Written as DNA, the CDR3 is TGTGCCAGCAGCGCGGACAGGGGGAAGACCCAGTACTTC.

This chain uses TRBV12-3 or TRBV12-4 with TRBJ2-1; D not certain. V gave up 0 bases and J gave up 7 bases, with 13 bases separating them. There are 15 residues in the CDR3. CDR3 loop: CASSLASQFRNEQFF. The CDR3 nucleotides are TGTGCCAGCAGTTTAGCTAGCCAGTTCAGGAATGAGCAGTTCTTC.

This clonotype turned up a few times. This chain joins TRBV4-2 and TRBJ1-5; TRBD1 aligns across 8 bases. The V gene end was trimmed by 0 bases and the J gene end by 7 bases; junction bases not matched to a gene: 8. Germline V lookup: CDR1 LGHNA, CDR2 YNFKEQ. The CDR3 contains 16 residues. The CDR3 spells CASSQDGPQGGQPQHF. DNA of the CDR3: TGTGCCAGCAGCCAAGATGGTCCACAGGGGGGACAGCCCCAGCATTTT.

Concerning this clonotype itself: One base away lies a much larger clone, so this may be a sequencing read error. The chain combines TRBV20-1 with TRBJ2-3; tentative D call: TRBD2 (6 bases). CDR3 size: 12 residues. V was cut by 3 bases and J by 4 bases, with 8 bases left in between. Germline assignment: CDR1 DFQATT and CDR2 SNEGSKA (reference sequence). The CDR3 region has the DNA TGCAGTGCTAGCGGGAGCGCAGATACGCAGTATTTT. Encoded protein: CSASGSADTQYF.

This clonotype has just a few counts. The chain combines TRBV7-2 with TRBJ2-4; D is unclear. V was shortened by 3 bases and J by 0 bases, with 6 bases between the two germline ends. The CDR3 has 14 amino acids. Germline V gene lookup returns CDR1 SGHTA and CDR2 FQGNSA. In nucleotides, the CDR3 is TGTGCCAGCAGCTTCAGTCTAGCCAAAAACATTCAGTACTTC. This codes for CASSFSLAKNIQYF. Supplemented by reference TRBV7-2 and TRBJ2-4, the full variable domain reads GAGVSQSPSNKVTEKGKDVELRCDPISGHTALYWYRQSLGQGLEFLIYFQGNSAPDKSGLPSDRFSAERTGGSVSTLTIQRTQQEDSAVYLCASSFSLAKNIQYFGAGTRLSVL.

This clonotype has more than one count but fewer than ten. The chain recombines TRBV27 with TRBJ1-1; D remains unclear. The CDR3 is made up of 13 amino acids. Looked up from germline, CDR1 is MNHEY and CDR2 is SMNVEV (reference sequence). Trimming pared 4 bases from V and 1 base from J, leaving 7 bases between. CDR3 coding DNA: TGTGCCAGCAGTTCCGACCCGAACACTGAAGCTTTCTTT. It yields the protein CASSSDPNTEAFF.

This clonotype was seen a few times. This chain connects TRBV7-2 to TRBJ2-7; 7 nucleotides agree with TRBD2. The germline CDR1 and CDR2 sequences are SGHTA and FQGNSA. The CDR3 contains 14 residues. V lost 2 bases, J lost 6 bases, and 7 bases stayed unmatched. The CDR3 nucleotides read TGTGCCAGCAGCTTAACCGCGGGAGCGATCGAGCAGTACTTC. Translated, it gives CASSLTAGAIEQYF.

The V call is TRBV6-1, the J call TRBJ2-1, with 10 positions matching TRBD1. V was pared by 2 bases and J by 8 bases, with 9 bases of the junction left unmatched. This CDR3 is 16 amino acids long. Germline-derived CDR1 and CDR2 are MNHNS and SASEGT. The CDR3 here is CASSESRTGGRDEQFF. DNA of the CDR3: TGTGCCAGCAGTGAAAGTAGGACAGGGGGTCGCGATGAGCAGTTCTTC.

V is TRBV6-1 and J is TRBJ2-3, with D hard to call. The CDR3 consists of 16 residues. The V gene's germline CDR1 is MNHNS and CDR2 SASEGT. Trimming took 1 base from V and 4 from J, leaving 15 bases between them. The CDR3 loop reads CASSEEGEAAADTQYF. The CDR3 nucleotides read TGTGCCAGCAGTGAAGAGGGTGAAGCAGCTGCAGATACGCAGTATTTT.

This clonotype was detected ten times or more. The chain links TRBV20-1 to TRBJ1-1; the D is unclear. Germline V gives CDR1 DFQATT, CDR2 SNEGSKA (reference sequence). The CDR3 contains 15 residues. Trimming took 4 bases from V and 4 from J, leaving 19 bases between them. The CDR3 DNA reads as TGCAGTGCTAAAGTTAACAGCAACGTTGGCACTGAAGCTTTCTTT. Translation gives CSAKVNSNVGTEAFF.

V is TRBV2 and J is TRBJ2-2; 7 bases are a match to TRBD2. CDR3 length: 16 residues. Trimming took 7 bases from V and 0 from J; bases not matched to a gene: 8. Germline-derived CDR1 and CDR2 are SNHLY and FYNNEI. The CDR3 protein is CASMPASGSNTGELFF. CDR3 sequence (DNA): TGTGCCAGCATGCCGGCTAGCGGATCGAACACCGGGGAGCTGTTTTTT.

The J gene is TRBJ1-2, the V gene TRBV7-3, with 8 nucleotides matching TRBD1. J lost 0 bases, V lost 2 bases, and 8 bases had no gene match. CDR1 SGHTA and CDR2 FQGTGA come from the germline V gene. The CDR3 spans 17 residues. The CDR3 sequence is CASSLSGTGASNYGYTF. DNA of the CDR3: TGTGCCAGCAGCTTATCCGGGACAGGAGCTTCTAACTATGGCTACACCTTC.

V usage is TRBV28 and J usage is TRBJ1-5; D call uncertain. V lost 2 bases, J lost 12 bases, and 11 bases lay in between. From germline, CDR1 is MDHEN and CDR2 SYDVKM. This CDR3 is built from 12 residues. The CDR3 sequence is CASSLRLRVQHF. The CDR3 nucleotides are TGTGCCAGCAGTTTACGACTTCGGGTCCAGCATTTT.

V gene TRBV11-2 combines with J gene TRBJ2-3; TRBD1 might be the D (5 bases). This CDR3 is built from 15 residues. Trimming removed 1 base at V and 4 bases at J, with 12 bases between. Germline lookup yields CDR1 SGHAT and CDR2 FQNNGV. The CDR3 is CASSLVQGPPDTQYF. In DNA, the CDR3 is TGTGCCAGCAGCTTAGTGCAGGGCCCTCCAGATACGCAGTATTTT.

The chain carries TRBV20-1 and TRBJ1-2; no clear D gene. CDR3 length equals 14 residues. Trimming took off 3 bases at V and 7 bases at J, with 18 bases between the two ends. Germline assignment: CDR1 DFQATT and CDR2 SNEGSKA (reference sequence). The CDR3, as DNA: TGCAGTGCTAGTTTAGGCACGGGAAGGCTTGGCTACACCTTC. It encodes CSASLGTGRLGYTF.

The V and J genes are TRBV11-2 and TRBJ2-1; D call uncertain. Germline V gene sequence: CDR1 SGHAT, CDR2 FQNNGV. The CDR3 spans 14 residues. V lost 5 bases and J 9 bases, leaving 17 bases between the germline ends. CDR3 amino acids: CASSLVPADGEQFF. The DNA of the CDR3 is TGTGCCAGCAGCCTCGTCCCGGCGGATGGTGAGCAGTTCTTC.

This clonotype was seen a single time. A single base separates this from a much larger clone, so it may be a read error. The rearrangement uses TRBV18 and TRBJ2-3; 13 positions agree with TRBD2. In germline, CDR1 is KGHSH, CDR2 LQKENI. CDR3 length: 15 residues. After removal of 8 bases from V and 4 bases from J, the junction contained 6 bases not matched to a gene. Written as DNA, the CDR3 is TGTGCCAGCCCAGGACTAGCGGGAGTGGCAGATACGCAGTATTTT. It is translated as CASPGLAGVADTQYF.